This T cell receptor (beta chain) was identified in a study of PD-1 blockade in classical Hodgkin lymphoma. Here immunoSEQ multiplex PCR was the method, and the copy in TCRdb shows in-frame clones only, minus some. The data contain 84,000 or so clones, 80% to 95% of them singletons. Exposure to brentuximab vedotin varied, and each patient had relapsed following autologous stem cell transplantation. CDR3 length: 12 amino acids. Looked up from germline, CDR1 is SEHNR and CDR2 is FQNEAQ (reference sequence). Trimming left V 8 bases short and J 4 bases short, with 11 bases between. The sample consisted of peripheral blood mononuclear cells (PBMCs), taken before the second cycle of nivolumab. The V gene is TRBV7-9, the J gene TRBJ1-2; D remains unclear. The receptor was derived from a human donor with classical Hodgkin lymphoma. The chain's CDR3 is CASGENRYGYTF. The CDR3 coding sequence is TGTGCCAGCGGAGAGAACCGCTATGGCTACACCTTC.